The 20 T cell receptor beta chains presented below share a single source sample, sequenced in a study of blood T cells in healthy people across ages. Combining a sample-barcoded 5' primer with a J-beta primer mix, a second PCR ran for 7 to 11 cycles. Each CDR3 protein is one row after TCRdb ran MiXCR on the 5' RACE reads. Counted here are about 640,000 distinct CDR3 sequences, about 30% occurring once; the ten biggest clones make up roughly 14%. The sequencing sample was made of blood. The receptors come from a woman older than 75 in good health.

This chain connects TRBV6-4 to TRBJ2-3; 13 bases align to TRBD2. Germline V CDR1 and CDR2: MRHNA, SNTAGT. Trimming at V came to 0 bases and at J to 5 bases, leaving 8 bases not matched to a gene. The CDR3 has 18 amino acids. Written as DNA, the CDR3 is TGTGCCAGCAGTGACTCGAAGGGACTAGCGGGGCCTGGAGATACGCAGTATTTT. It is translated as CASSDSKGLAGPGDTQYF.

This clonotype has more than one count but fewer than ten. This chain uses TRBV6-2 or TRBV6-3 with TRBJ2-1; the match to TRBD2 covers 16 bases. The CDR3 is made up of 19 amino acids. The germline V gene has CDR1 MNHEY and CDR2 SVGEGT. J lost 1 base, V lost 6 bases, and 9 bases had no gene match. The CDR3 loop reads CASSQPGLAGGRSYNEQFF. The CDR3 DNA reads as TGTGCCAGCAGCCAACCGGGACTAGCGGGGGGGAGGTCCTACAATGAGCAGTTCTTC.

A few counts support this clonotype. The chain recombines TRBV6-2 or TRBV6-3 with TRBJ2-1, with D perhaps TRBD1 or TRBD2 (5 bases each). The end of the DNA aligns better with TRBJ2-7, so the J call may be wrong. Germline V gene sequence: CDR1 MNHEY, CDR2 SVGEGT. CDR3 size: 16 residues. DNA for the CDR3: TGTGCCAGCAGCAAGTGGGGGACCCGCGCCTACAATGAGCAGTACTTC. Amino acid sequence: CASSKWGTRAYNEQYF.

There are many counts of this clonotype. This rearrangement joins TRBV7-2 to TRBJ2-3; 11 nucleotides align to TRBD2. The CDR3 loop spans 16 amino acids. CDR1 SGHTA and CDR2 FQGNSA come from the germline V gene. V dropped 2 bases and J dropped 2; count of bases not matched to a gene: 3. CDR3 DNA: TGTGCCAGCAGCTTACGACTAGCGGGGCTCACAGATACGCAGTATTTT. As protein: CASSLRLAGLTDTQYF.

This clonotype has just one count. The chain uses TRBV7-3 and TRBJ2-1; D ambiguous. Germline CDR1 and CDR2: SGHTA and FQGTGA. This CDR3 is built from 13 residues. V was trimmed by 2 bases and J by 7 bases, leaving 9 bases between them. The CDR3 protein is CASSLFTQNEQFF. For the CDR3, the DNA is TGTGCCAGCAGCTTATTTACACAGAATGAGCAGTTCTTC.

For this clonotype: Germline is not matched at one junction end, which may reflect a read error. This sequence joins TRBV27 and TRBJ1-5, with 7 bases that match TRBD1. The CDR3 sequence is 14 residues long. Per germline, CDR1 MNHEY and CDR2 SMNVEV (reference sequence). The CDR3 DNA follows: TGTACCAGCAGGCGCGTGACAGGGAATCAGCCCCAGCATTTT. Protein product: CTSRRVTGNQPQHF.

A word on this clonotype: The germline gene is not matched at one end of the junction; a read error may be the cause. V is TRBV18 and J is TRBJ1-2; unclear D gene. The CDR3 has 13 residues. Germline CDR1 and CDR2: KGHSH and LQKENI. CDR3 sequence: CTSSPGTNYGYTF. In DNA form, the CDR3 reads TGTACCAGCTCACCGGGCACCAACTATGGCTACACCTTC.

Concerning this clonotype: Being one base from a much bigger clone, this may be a read error. V and J are TRBV6-2 or TRBV6-3 and TRBJ2-6, with 11 bases aligning to TRBD1. Germline CDR1 is MNHEY and CDR2 is SVGEGT. The CDR3 loop spans 18 amino acids. CDR3 bases: TGTGCCAGCAGTTACTTTGGACAGGGGGCTAGTGGGGCCGACGTCCTGACTTTC. Translating it yields CASSYFGQGASGADVLTF.

This clonotype was observed many times. This chain connects TRBV15 to TRBJ1-1; D gene ambiguous. The CDR3 extends over 15 amino acids. Germline lookup yields CDR1 LNHNV and CDR2 YYDKDF (reference sequence). Between the trimmed V and J ends, which lost 0 bases and 5 bases, there was a span of 13 bases. The CDR3 DNA is TGTGCCACCAGCAGAGATCGGGGTTTGGGGACTGAAGCTTTCTTT. Amino acid sequence: CATSRDRGLGTEAFF.

This clonotype was observed at least ten times. The chain uses TRBV4-1 and TRBJ1-2; the match to TRBD1 covers 10 bases. Germline V gene sequence: CDR1 MGHRA, CDR2 YSYEKL. The CDR3 covers 16 residues. The V gene end was trimmed by 1 base and the J gene end by 2 bases; junction bases not matched to a gene: 4. The CDR3 reads CASSQGGQGKNYGYTF. The CDR3 DNA sequence: TGCGCCAGCAGCCAAGGGGGACAGGGGAAAAACTATGGCTACACCTTC.

Points on this clonotype: A read error is possible here, since a much larger clone lies one base away. Because the CDR3 is missing its conserved closing phenylalanine or tryptophan, this is likely a read error. The V and J genes are TRBV10-3 and TRBJ1-2; TRBD1 agrees at 10 bases. The CDR3 length is 16 residues. The V gene end was trimmed by 6 bases and the J gene end by 2 bases; junction bases not matched to a gene: 9. Germline V lookup: CDR1 ENHRY, CDR2 SYGVKD. The CDR3 DNA is TGTGCCATCAGGGCCGGGACAGGGGCACTAAACTATGGCTACACCTGC. This gives the protein CAIRAGTGALNYGYTC.

In regard to this clonotype: Being one base from a much bigger clone, this may be a read error. V gene TRBV20-1 combines with J gene TRBJ1-2, with D perhaps TRBD1 (6 bases). V was clipped by 7 bases and J by 3 bases, with 12 bases between them. The CDR3 has 12 residues. Germline V CDR1 and CDR2: DFQATT, SNEGSKA (reference sequence). This CDR3 reads CSVDGGDYGYTF. The CDR3 region has the DNA TGCAGTGTGGATGGGGGCGACTATGGCTACACCTTC.

This sequence joins TRBV6-1 and TRBJ2-6; 7 bases map to TRBD1. Per germline, CDR1 MNHNS and CDR2 SASEGT. Trimming at V came to 6 bases and at J to 1 base, leaving 12 bases not matched to a gene. This CDR3 spans 18 amino acids. The CDR3 DNA reads as TGTGCCAGCAGACGACAGGGTGGACGCCATTCTGGGGCCAACGTCCTGACTTTC. Its protein product is CASRRQGGRHSGANVLTF.

The chain is built from TRBV5-1 and TRBJ2-2, with D possibly TRBD1 on 6 matching bases. The CDR3 totals 15 residues. Germline V gene sequence: CDR1 SGHRS, CDR2 YFSETQ. Trimming left V 1 base short and J 4 bases short, with 11 bases between. The CDR3 reads CASSLLQGPTGELFF. CDR3 in DNA: TGCGCCAGCAGCTTGCTCCAGGGGCCCACCGGGGAGCTGTTTTTT.

This clonotype was found many times. The chain is built from TRBV7-2 and TRBJ2-7; D not resolved. Looked up from germline, CDR1 is SGHTA and CDR2 is FQGNSA. The V and J ends lost 1 base and 0 bases respectively, with 10 bases between them. The CDR3 totals 15 residues. The CDR3 bases are TGTGCCAGCAGCTTAGTTGCTGAGAGCTCCTACGAGCAGTACTTC. Translating it yields CASSLVAESSYEQYF.

At least ten counts were recorded for this clonotype. In DNA form, the CDR3 reads TGCGCCAGCAGCTTGGGGACACGAGGCGAGCAGTACTTC. This sequence encodes CASSLGTRGEQYF. The V call is TRBV5-1, the J call TRBJ2-7; possibly TRBD1 for D (5 bases). Trimming cost V 0 bases and J 6 bases, with 10 bases left between them. Looked up from germline, CDR1 is SGHRS and CDR2 is YFSETQ. The length of the CDR3 is 13 residues. Filled out from reference TRBV5-1 and TRBJ2-7, the complete variable domain reads KAGVTQTPRYLIKTRGQQVTLSCSPISGHRSVSWYQQTPGQGLQFLFEYFSETQRNKGNFPGRFSGRQFSNSRSEMNVSTLELGDSALYLCASSLGTRGEQYFGPGTRLTVT.

This clonotype appeared a few times. This chain links TRBV28 with TRBJ1-5; possibly TRBD1 for D (6 bases). V gave up 6 bases and J gave up 5 bases, with 11 bases separating them. The CDR3 is made up of 13 amino acids. The germline V gene has CDR1 MDHEN and CDR2 SYDVKM. Here the CDR3 reads CASRQQGDQPQHF. The CDR3 nucleotides are TGTGCCAGCAGACAACAGGGAGATCAGCCCCAGCATTTT.

This clonotype was counted many times. This chain uses TRBV20-1 with TRBJ2-6, with D unclear. The CDR3 length is 14 residues. Germline CDR1 reads DFQATT; CDR2 reads SNEGSKA (reference sequence). V was shortened by 3 bases and J by 0 bases, with 6 bases between the two germline ends. CDR3 amino acids: CSASPHSGANVLTF. The CDR3 DNA sequence: TGCAGTGCTAGCCCGCACTCTGGGGCCAACGTCCTGACTTTC.

This clonotype has ten or more counts. The chain employs TRBV7-3 and TRBJ1-1; possibly TRBD1 for D (5 bases). Per the germline V gene, CDR1 is SGHTA and CDR2 is FQGTGA. This CDR3 contains 14 residues. Trimming cost V 4 bases and J 0 bases, with 9 bases left between them. In DNA, the CDR3 is TGTGCCAGCAGCTCGGGACGTTTGAACACTGAAGCTTTCTTT. This gives the protein CASSSGRLNTEAFF.

This clonotype was detected only a few times. The chain has TRBV15 and TRBJ1-6; D remains unclear. The CDR3 spans 16 residues. Per germline, CDR1 LNHNV and CDR2 YYDKDF (reference sequence). Trimming left V 0 bases short and J 4 bases short, with 10 bases between. The CDR3 DNA is TGTGCCACCAGCAGAGAGATTGGGTCGTATAATTCACCCCTCCACTTT. It is translated as CATSREIGSYNSPLHF.